The sequence of this T cell receptor beta chain was determined in a study of T cell repertoires in cytomegalovirus infection. Study summary: Recently identified HLA-C-restricted CMV epitopes were used, and well-studied HLA-B-restricted CMV epitopes were used as well.

Study-wide findings and caveats: The cumulative frequency of public TCR beta families identified carriers of CMV plus the relevant HLA. There were HLA-C-restricted CMV-specific TCR beta clonotypes dominating the ex vivo response.

TCRdb redid the calling of the reads with MiXCR, one entry per CDR3 protein. Among some 900,000 distinct CDR3 sequences listed, less than 35% were seen once. The CDR3 length is 15 residues. The V end was cut by 0 bases, the J end by 5 bases, with 11 bases between. Germline V gene lookup returns CDR1 SGHNT and CDR2 YYREEE (reference sequence). At least ten counts were recorded for this clonotype. Its target is unknown. The chain carries TRBV5-4 and TRBJ2-2; D possibly corresponds to TRBD1 (6 bases). The clonotype originates from a human donor in good health (CMV status not recorded). Some clones in this sample may be carry-over from other donors' samples. Sequencing was performed on cultured CD8+ T cells from PBMCs, taken from culture after CMV antigen stimulation. The CDR3 DNA sequence: TGTGCCAGCAGCTTGGTTGGGGGCTTTACCGGGGAGCTGTTTTTT. Protein sequence: CASSLVGGFTGELFF.